This TCR beta chain comes out of a study of shared clonotypes between healthy human individuals. At the level of the study: Three plates were used per donor for CD4 naive, three for CD4 memory, two for CD8 naive and one for CD8 memory.

The material for each subset, its genomic DNA, was split evenly across several immunoSEQ plates. Profiling relied on immunoSEQ multiplex PCR, and the TCRdb table lists in-frame clones only, not all of them. The repertoire holds roughly 1,000,000 clones, with about 80% as singletons. Trimming removed 7 bases at V and 3 bases at J, with 7 bases between. This CDR3 is built from 11 residues. Germline V gene lookup returns CDR1 MNHNS and CDR2 SASEGT. Study results and limitations: The study generally estimated greater richness for naive than memory subsets.

Comments on this clone: Antigen: not known.

This TCR was recovered from a man aged 18-30 years in good health. Some clones in this sample may be carry-over from other donors' samples. This chain links TRBV6-1 with TRBJ2-7; the D is unclear. Material for sequencing was memory CD4+ T cells from PBMCs. Noted subset: CD45RA-negative fraction. CDR3 sequence reads: CASKVNYEQYF. CDR3 bases: TGTGCCAGCAAAGTTAACTACGAGCAGTACTTC.